Each of the 5 T cell receptor beta chains below was sequenced from the same sample in a study of CD8 T cells in Susac syndrome. About 0.5 to 1 ug RNA was reverse transcribed with random hexamers. TCRdb reprocessed the immunoSEQ multiplex PCR reads with MiXCR, giving one entry per CDR3 protein. The sample comprises 130,000 to 150,000 distinct CDR3 sequences, 94% of which are singletons, and about 0.26% rests with the top ten. The sample taken for sequencing was CD8+ T cells from PBMCs. The receptors were sampled from a human donor in good health.

CDR3 sequence reads: CSAPGLAGPYEQYF. The CDR3 DNA is TGCAGTGCCCCGGGACTAGCGGGACCCTACGAGCAGTACTTC. V usage is TRBV20-1 and J usage is TRBJ2-7; TRBD2 aligns across 13 bases. The CDR3 is made up of 14 amino acids. The V gene's germline CDR1 is DFQATT and CDR2 SNEGSKA (reference sequence). Losses at the gene ends were 6 bases for V and 2 bases for J; bases not matched to a gene: 4.

The V gene is TRBV29-1, the J gene TRBJ2-3; D is tentatively TRBD1 or TRBD2 (5 bases each). The CDR3 is 13 amino acids. Germline lookup yields CDR1 SQVTM and CDR2 ANQGSEA. Trimming cost V 2 bases and J 9 bases, with 15 bases left between them. CDR3 region: CSVEPPGPSTQYF. The CDR3 region has the DNA TGCAGCGTTGAACCGCCGGGACCATCAACGCAGTATTTT.

The chain employs TRBV27 and TRBJ2-1; 9 nucleotides agree with TRBD2. Per the germline V gene, CDR1 is MNHEY and CDR2 is SMNVEV (reference sequence). The CDR3 is 15 amino acids. V shed 3 bases, J shed 3 bases, and the junction held 3 bases outside the gene matches. CDR3 in amino acids: CASSLGGRGYNEQFF. Written as DNA, the CDR3 is TGTGCCAGCAGTTTGGGCGGGAGGGGCTACAATGAGCAGTTCTTC.

J is TRBJ2-5 and V is TRBV28; tentative D call: TRBD1 (6 bases). This CDR3 has 14 residues. The germline gives CDR1 MDHEN, CDR2 SYDVKM. V lost 2 bases, J lost 1 base, and 8 bases lay in between. CDR3 loop: CASSLRDTQETQYF. CDR3 bases: TGTGCCAGCAGTTTAAGGGACACCCAAGAGACCCAGTACTTC.

This chain uses TRBV30 with TRBJ1-4; D remains unclear. The V and J ends lost 2 bases and 6 bases respectively, with 7 bases between them. The length of the CDR3 is 12 residues. Looked up from germline, CDR1 is GTSNPN and CDR2 is SVGIG (reference sequence). The CDR3 loop is CAWSPGHEKLFF. The DNA for the CDR3 is TGTGCCTGGAGTCCGGGTCATGAAAAACTGTTTTTT.